This TCR beta chain was recovered during a study of blood T cells in healthy people across ages (dated by TCRdb to about 2015). Describing the broader study: Template switching captured roughly one uniquely barcoded TCR beta cDNA molecule per two T cells in model experiments. To track age-related changes in TCR beta repertoire diversity, the study relied on deep sequencing normalized with unique cDNA molecular identifiers. Four age groups were formed from the donors: young (average about 16 years), middle-aged (roughly 38), aged (62) and long-lived (around 80). Donors of different ages were randomly distributed across sequencing lanes to avoid experimental bias. For two donors (one aged 18 to 30 and one aged 80 or older), the study analyzed two additional independent replicas of 1 million unique cDNA reads from the same blood draw.

With regard to this clonotype: Its antigen specificity is not known. No quality values exist for individual bases; no much larger clone is one base distant.

Overall study results and their limits: Estimates of total diversity based on one million sequenced T cells were considered lower bounds and underestimates. The CMV infection status of donors was not known, potentially confounding age-related changes in expanded clonotypes. Since profiling was done on bulk unsorted PBMCs, naive and antigen-experienced compartments could not be conclusively compared. Observed TCR beta diversity per million T cells fell roughly linearly with age, and a significant reduction was already apparent by age around 40. Compared with the aged group, the long-lived group had more naive CD4+ T cells, fewer expanded clones and increased TCR diversity, suggesting age selection. The percentage of naive T cells measured by flow cytometry correlated strongly with observed TCR beta diversity.

The receptor library was made with 5' RACE. The data were produced on an Illumina HiSeq 2500. A second roughly 7 to 11 cycle PCR used a sample-barcoded 5' primer and a J-beta primer mix. Each TCR beta cDNA molecule received a unique molecular identifier from a template-switch 5' adaptor carrying 12 random nucleotides. Each sample yielded at least 2.5 million CDR3-containing paired-end reads. All of the RNA was converted into first-strand cDNA using the Mint cDNA synthesis kit, with a TRBC-specific oligonucleotide serving as the primer. Following uracil-DNA glycosylase treatment, a first 18-cycle PCR with universal primers M1SS and BC2_uni_R was performed on all cDNA. Regarding the original processing steps: Normalization of each sample was performed by random selection of 1 million high-quality reads, each carrying a distinct molecular identifier. Reads sharing molecular identifiers were discarded rather than binned into consensus sequences. MiTCR, set to a Q25 quality threshold and the strictest error-elimination algorithm, was used for CDR3 identification, clonotype clustering and error correction. A nonparametric unseen species model using Euler transformation provided a lower-bound estimate of total TCR beta diversity. The public sequencing data were trimmed at Q25 with fastp and processed into clonotypes with MiXCR by TCRdb, which kept only in-frame beta chains. Each entry merges the rows of one CDR3 protein and shows their most common DNA and genes. These V and J calls originate from TCRdb's pipeline instead of the authors' own analysis. The sample yields 1.4 million to 1.5 million distinct CDR3 sequences; around 42% were counted once. Together, the top ten hold approximately 7.9% of the sample.

The donors were about 40 Caucasian individuals from Russia, aged roughly 6 to 100 years, who were systemically healthy. Roughly 10 milliliters of peripheral blood were collected from each donor into EDTA-treated Vacutainer tubes. PBMCs were isolated by Ficoll-Paque density-gradient centrifugation, with at least 7 million obtained per sample. Total RNA, at least 6 micrograms per sample, was extracted from PBMCs with Trizol reagent. The percentages of naive CD45RAhigh/CD27high T cells were determined by flow cytometry on a PBMC aliquot from every donor. The sequence was collected from a woman between 18 and 29 years old in good health. Sequencing was done on a sample of blood.

The DNA reads as follows: TGCAGTGCTAGAAAGGGGGAAAATAATTCACCCCTCCACTTT. Translated, it gives CSARKGENNSPLHF. The sequence joins TRBV20-1 to TRBJ1-6; a tentative D match to TRBD1 spans 6 bases. The CDR3 sequence holds 14 residues, the cysteine and phenylalanine included. Kept here is only the CDR3 DNA, which spans 42 bases and is read in frame from base 1. V loses 2 bases, J loses 5 bases, and the germline ends lie 10 bases apart. CDR1 DFQATT and CDR2 SNEGSKA are derived from the germline V gene (reference sequence).